Following are 7 T cell receptor beta chains from one sample sequenced in a study of blood T cell repertoires in COVID-19. Produced via immunoSEQ multiplex PCR; TCRdb's table is partial and in-frame only. In the table there are around 250,000 clones, 85% to 90% of which are singletons. Material: PBMCs or T cells enriched from blood (not recorded which). Every receptor here comes from a man aged 50 to 60 who had been exposed to COVID-19.

V gene TRBV3-1 (or the pseudogene TRBV3-2) combines with J gene TRBJ2-3; 9 positions agree with TRBD2. This CDR3 spans 16 amino acids. Trimming at V came to 1 base and at J to 0 bases, leaving 2 bases not matched to a gene. Per germline, CDR1 LGHDT and CDR2 YNNKEL (reference sequence). The CDR3 nucleotides are TGTGCCAGCAGCCAAGTAGGACTAGCGAGCACAGATACGCAGTATTTT. Amino acid sequence: CASSQVGLASTDTQYF.

The V and J genes are TRBV19 and TRBJ2-5; 12 nucleotides align to TRBD1. Germline assignment: CDR1 LNHDA and CDR2 SQIVND (reference sequence). There are 14 residues in the CDR3. The V segment lost 8 bases and the J segment 2 bases; nucleotides outside the gene matches: 3. The DNA for the CDR3 is TGTGCCAGTCGGGACAGGGGGCATCAAGAGACCCAGTACTTC. Translation gives CASRDRGHQETQYF.

J is TRBJ2-7 and V is TRBV5-1; D call uncertain. The V and J ends lost 2 bases and 0 bases respectively, with 6 bases between them. CDR1 is SGHRS and CDR2 is YFSETQ in the germline V gene. The CDR3 is 13 residues long. CDR3: CASSFLVSYEQYF. Written as DNA, the CDR3 is TGCGCCAGCAGCTTCCTAGTCTCCTACGAGCAGTACTTC.

The chain is built from TRBV6-2 or TRBV6-3 and TRBJ2-3; 7 bases line up with TRBD1. CDR1 and CDR2 (germline): MNHEY, SVGEGT. CDR3 length: 16 amino acids. J lost 2 bases, V lost 5 bases, and 10 bases had no gene match. CDR3 sequence (DNA): TGTGCCAGCAGTCAAACCGGGACAGTTGACACAGATACGCAGTATTTT. Amino acid sequence: CASSQTGTVDTDTQYF.

The J gene is TRBJ1-2, the V gene TRBV23-1, with TRBD1 matching 11 bases. TRBV23-1 is labeled an ORF, and its function is uncertain. This CDR3 has 15 residues. V was clipped by 4 bases and J by 6 bases; unmatched bases: 7. CDR3 nucleotides: TGCGCCAGCAGTCCTACGATGGGACAGGGGGATGGCTACACCTTC. Protein product: CASSPTMGQGDGYTF.

The rearrangement links TRBV27 to TRBJ1-1; 7 bases align to TRBD1. From germline, CDR1 is MNHEY and CDR2 SMNVEV (reference sequence). This CDR3 contains 15 residues. The V segment lost 5 bases and the J segment 0 bases; nucleotides outside the gene matches: 6. The CDR3 coding sequence is TGTGCCAGCAGTCAACAGGGGATCGTGAACACTGAAGCTTTCTTT. It specifies CASSQQGIVNTEAFF.

J is TRBJ1-1 and V is TRBV11-3; possibly TRBD1 for D (5 bases). This CDR3 comprises 16 residues. Trimming cost V 1 base and J 0 bases, with 12 bases left between them. Germline CDR1 SGHNT, CDR2 YENEEA. CDR3 sequence (DNA): TGTGCCAGCAGCTTAGCGGGGGGGGGAATGAACACTGAAGCTTTCTTT. Its protein is CASSLAGGGMNTEAFF.